This passage covers 28 T cell receptor beta chains from one sample sequenced in a study of human T cells and chemical hapten exposure. TCRdb reprocessed the RACE reads with MiXCR, giving one entry per CDR3 protein. There are a few hundred thousand distinct CDR3 sequences in the sample; around 6% occur only once, and around 6% lies in the top ten. Time point denoted: patch test 2, 6 weeks after DPC sensitization. This sample's treatment: therapeutic diphenylcyclopropenone sensitization with weekly scalp DPC. The source material was whole blood, sampled in connection with sensitization to the hapten diphenylcyclopropenone (DPC). These receptors were collected from a woman between 18 and 29 years old with alopecia areata. Some clones in this sample may be carry-over from other donors' samples.

The rearrangement joins TRBV7-2 to TRBJ1-1, with D possibly TRBD1 on 6 matching bases. The CDR3 extends over 17 amino acids. CDR1 is SGHTA, CDR2 FQGNSA, per germline. Trimming cost V 2 bases and J 4 bases, with 20 bases left between them. The CDR3 nucleotides are TGTGCCAGCAGCTTAAATAGGGGCTTCTTAGGGGGCACTGAAGCTTTCTTT. This gives the protein CASSLNRGFLGGTEAFF.

In this sample, this clonotype turned up a few times. The chain couples TRBV19 to TRBJ1-5; possibly TRBD1 for D (6 bases). V was trimmed by 5 bases and J by 7 bases, leaving 15 bases between them. The germline gives CDR1 LNHDA, CDR2 SQIVND (reference sequence). The CDR3 contains 14 residues. Here the CDR3 DNA reads TGTGCCAGTAGTCAGGACAGCTTTTACCAGCCCCAGCATTTT. This translates into CASSQDSFYQPQHF.

This clonotype has ten or more counts. The chain couples TRBV20-1 to TRBJ1-6; 8 positions agree with TRBD1. This CDR3 has 14 residues. Trimming removed 3 bases from V and 4 bases from J; junction bases left unmatched: 2. Germline-derived CDR1 and CDR2 are DFQATT and SNEGSKA (reference sequence). The CDR3 spells CSASRQGYNSPLHF. For the CDR3, the DNA is TGCAGTGCTAGCCGACAGGGGTATAATTCACCCCTCCACTTT.

About this clonotype: Just one base apart from a much larger clone, this may be a read error. The chain combines TRBV12-3 or TRBV12-4 with TRBJ2-3; D tentatively reads TRBD1 or TRBD2 (7 bases each). The CDR3 has 14 amino acids. V was cut by 7 bases and J by 4 bases, with 15 bases left in between. The CDR3 coding sequence is TGTGCCAGCAATCAGGGGGGGTCGTCAGATACGCAGTATTTT. Protein: CASNQGGSSDTQYF.

This clonotype was picked up many times. The chain uses TRBV29-1 and TRBJ1-1; TRBD1 matches 7 bases. The J segment lost 0 bases and the V segment lost 5 bases, leaving 6 bases of the junction unmatched. Germline CDR1 and CDR2: SQVTM and ANQGSEA. There are 14 residues in the CDR3. CDR3 sequence reads: CSVWDSYMNTEAFF. The DNA for the CDR3 is TGCAGCGTTTGGGACAGTTACATGAACACTGAAGCTTTCTTT.

This clonotype appeared many times. The chain carries TRBV2 and TRBJ1-5; D is unclear. V was pared by 6 bases and J by 2 bases, with 14 bases between. CDR3 length: 15 amino acids. Germline CDR1 SNHLY, CDR2 FYNNEI. The CDR3 region has the DNA TGTGCCAGCAGCGCAGAATGGACGGGCAATCAGCCCCAGCATTTT. Translated: CASSAEWTGNQPQHF.

This clonotype was recorded a few times. The chain has TRBV2 and TRBJ2-5; D possibly corresponds to TRBD1 (6 bases). The ends were cut back, 6 bases at V and 2 bases at J, with 16 bases in the middle. The germline V gene encodes CDR1 SNHLY and CDR2 FYNNEI. The CDR3 contains 15 residues. The CDR3 loop is CASRDGTQQQETQYF. The CDR3 DNA reads as TGTGCCAGCAGAGACGGGACACAACAACAAGAGACCCAGTACTTC.

This clonotype was detected a few times. The J gene is TRBJ2-5, the V gene TRBV6-5, with D possibly being TRBD2 (5 bases). Germline V CDR1 and CDR2: MNHEY, SVGAGI. The V gene lost 0 bases and the J gene lost 7 bases, with 15 bases spanning the gap. The CDR3 consists of 15 residues. The CDR3, as DNA: TGTGCCAGCAGTTACTCCGGACTGGTTGAAGGGACCCAGTACTTC. The encoded protein is CASSYSGLVEGTQYF.

The table lists this clonotype with many counts. V usage is TRBV15 and J usage is TRBJ1-5; 11 positions match TRBD1. This CDR3 contains 20 residues. CDR1 and CDR2 (germline): LNHNV, YYDKDF (reference sequence). The ends lost 0 bases at V and 6 bases at J; junction bases unmatched: 16. CDR3 amino acids: CATSRDLGTGGTWGGQPQHF. The CDR3 DNA sequence: TGTGCCACCAGCAGAGATTTGGGGACAGGGGGAACATGGGGAGGTCAGCCCCAGCATTTT.

J is TRBJ1-1 and V is TRBV6-5; unclear D gene. The CDR3 length is 14 residues. V was pared by 5 bases and J by 6 bases, with 16 bases between. Germline V CDR1 and CDR2: MNHEY, SVGAGI. The CDR3 nucleotides read TGTGCCAGCAGTCGAAATTCGGGCAGCCCTGAAGCTTTCTTT. This sequence encodes CASSRNSGSPEAFF.

The V call is TRBV28, the J call TRBJ1-4, with D perhaps TRBD1 (6 bases). V was pared by 7 bases and J by 3 bases, with 9 bases between. The germline V gene encodes CDR1 MDHEN and CDR2 SYDVKM. The CDR3 loop spans 13 amino acids. CDR3 protein: CASTGGPNEKLFF. CDR3 DNA sequence: TGTGCCAGCACCGGGGGCCCTAATGAAAAACTGTTTTTT.

The table lists this clonotype with a few counts. This chain uses TRBV7-9 with TRBJ2-7; D call uncertain. Trimming pared 5 bases from V and 2 bases from J, leaving 16 bases between. This CDR3 comprises 15 residues. Germline values: CDR1 SEHNR, CDR2 FQNEAQ (reference sequence). CDR3: CASSPRNRETYEQYF. CDR3 in DNA: TGTGCCAGCAGCCCACGAAATAGAGAAACCTACGAGCAGTACTTC.

This clonotype has ten or more counts. The chain combines TRBV28 with TRBJ1-1, with D uncertain. This CDR3 has 14 residues. Trimming cost V 1 base and J 2 bases, with 8 bases left between them. The V gene's germline CDR1 is MDHEN and CDR2 SYDVKM. The CDR3 nucleotides read TGTGCCAGCAGTTTATTGGCAGATAACACTGAAGCTTTCTTT. Amino acid sequence: CASSLLADNTEAFF.

In its sample, this clonotype was seen many times. The chain joins TRBV7-9 to TRBJ1-6; unclear D gene. Between the trimmed V and J ends, which lost 1 base and 8 bases, there was a span of 12 bases. Germline CDR1 is SEHNR and CDR2 is FQNEAQ (reference sequence). The CDR3 has 15 amino acids. CDR3 residues: CASSLEPHLYSPLHF. CDR3 nucleotides: TGTGCCAGCAGCTTAGAGCCACACCTTTATTCACCCCTCCACTTT.

This clonotype has just a few counts. The V call is TRBV4-1, the J call TRBJ1-1, with 11 bases that match TRBD1. The CDR3 extends over 18 amino acids. In germline, CDR1 is MGHRA, CDR2 YSYEKL. Losses at the gene ends were 0 bases for V and 8 bases for J; bases not matched to a gene: 14. Here the CDR3 DNA reads TGCGCCAGCAGCCAAGAAAAGAAGTCTCGGGACAGGGGGTACGAAGCTTTCTTT. Translating gives CASSQEKKSRDRGYEAFF.

The chain has TRBV5-4 and TRBJ2-5; D unclear. The ends were cut back, 4 bases at V and 4 bases at J, with 14 bases in the middle. The CDR3 is made up of 14 amino acids. Germline assignment: CDR1 SGHNT and CDR2 YYREEE (reference sequence). CDR3 sequence reads: CASSPIEPGETQYF. In nucleotides, the CDR3 is TGTGCCAGCAGCCCCATAGAGCCGGGAGAGACCCAGTACTTC.

The sample holds a few counts of this clonotype. The J gene is TRBJ1-1, the V gene TRBV7-3, with 9 bases identical to TRBD1. The germline V gene has CDR1 SGHTA and CDR2 FQGTGA. Trimming cost V 0 bases and J 4 bases; bases outside gene matches: 3. CDR3 length: 15 residues. Written as DNA, the CDR3 is TGTGCCAGCAGCTTAACGGGACAGGGCAGCACTGAAGCTTTCTTT. This encodes CASSLTGQGSTEAFF.

The chain links TRBV7-3 to TRBJ1-2, with D uncertain. This CDR3 has 13 residues. Germline V gives CDR1 SGHTA, CDR2 FQGTGA. Trimming stripped 2 bases from V and 8 bases from J, with 12 bases between. CDR3 coding DNA: TGTGCCAGCAGCTTAGGAGAGGGAGCCGGCTACACCTTC. It is translated as CASSLGEGAGYTF.

This clonotype was seen many times. The chain combines TRBV6-5 with TRBJ1-5, with unresolved D. There are 15 residues in the CDR3. Germline lookup yields CDR1 MNHEY and CDR2 SVGAGI. V gave up 5 bases and J gave up 0 bases, with 11 bases separating them. In DNA form, the CDR3 reads TGTGCCAGCAGTCCCACTCTCGGTAGCAATCAGCCCCAGCATTTT. It specifies CASSPTLGSNQPQHF.

Many counts were recorded for this clonotype. Compared with germline, one end of the junction differs, possibly owing to a read error. CDR3 amino acids: CASSPQGAGTDTQYF. DNA of the CDR3: TGCGCCAGCAGCCCACAGGGGGCCGGCACAGATACGCAGTATTTT. The chain joins TRBV18 to TRBJ2-3; 9 bases agree with TRBD1. Germline-derived CDR1 and CDR2 are KGHSH and LQKENI. The CDR3 extends over 15 amino acids.

In its sample, this clonotype was seen many times. The V gene is TRBV2, the J gene TRBJ2-2; either TRBD1 or TRBD2 may supply D (5 bases each). Trimming cost V 2 bases and J 6 bases, with 16 bases left between them. The V gene's germline CDR1 is SNHLY and CDR2 FYNNEI. The CDR3 covers 16 residues. CDR3 sequence reads: CASSEIEGISAGELFF. The CDR3 coding sequence is TGTGCCAGCAGTGAAATAGAGGGGATTTCAGCCGGGGAGCTGTTTTTT.

In this sample, this clonotype turned up many times. The genes are TRBV27 and TRBJ1-1, with unresolved D. Trimming left V 10 bases short and J 1 base short, with 13 bases between. The CDR3 is made up of 13 amino acids. In germline, CDR1 is MNHEY, CDR2 SMNVEV (reference sequence). For the CDR3, the DNA is TGTGCCACCCGAACCCGTCAGAACACTGAAGCTTTCTTT. It specifies CATRTRQNTEAFF.

This clonotype turned up a few times. The chain has TRBV6-2 or TRBV6-3 and TRBJ1-2; possible D gene TRBD1, 5 bases. CDR1 is MNHEY and CDR2 is SVGEGT in the germline V gene. V gave up 7 bases and J gave up 1 base, with 7 bases separating them. This CDR3 has 12 amino acids. CDR3: CASTGGNYGYTF. The CDR3 DNA sequence: TGTGCCAGCACCGGGGGTAACTATGGCTACACCTTC.

This clonotype was picked up many times. The chain carries TRBV2 and TRBJ2-7; D might be TRBD1 (6 bases). This CDR3 has 13 amino acids. The germline V gene encodes CDR1 SNHLY and CDR2 FYNNEI. With 1 base removed from V and 2 bases from J, the gap between germline ends came to 6 bases. The CDR3 DNA is TGTGCCAGCAGTGAAGGGACAGCCTACGAGCAGTACTTC. This sequence encodes CASSEGTAYEQYF. The whole variable domain, remainder taken from reference TRBV2 and TRBJ2-7, is EPEVTQTPSHQVTQMGQEVILRCVPISNHLYFYWYRQILGQKVEFLVSFYNNEISEKSEIFDDQFSVERPDGSNFTLKIRSTKLEDSAMYFCASSEGTAYEQYFGPGTRLTVT.

The J gene is TRBJ2-3, the V gene TRBV20-1; a weak D match, TRBD2 (5 bases). The length of the CDR3 is 15 residues. Germline V gene sequence: CDR1 DFQATT, CDR2 SNEGSKA (reference sequence). Trimming took 2 bases from V and 2 from J, leaving 14 bases between them. CDR3: CSARMPGTYTDTQYF. For the CDR3, the DNA is TGCAGTGCTAGAATGCCGGGAACCTACACAGATACGCAGTATTTT.

V is TRBV7-9 and J is TRBJ2-7; TRBD1 aligns across 12 bases. Unmatched junction bases numbered 7, after V lost 5 bases and J lost 5 bases. The CDR3 loop spans 15 amino acids. The germline gives CDR1 SEHNR, CDR2 FQNEAQ (reference sequence). The CDR3 is CASSATGTGGNEQYF. CDR3 bases: TGTGCCAGCAGCGCAACCGGGACAGGGGGCAACGAGCAGTACTTC.

This clonotype was counted at least ten times. This sequence joins TRBV18 and TRBJ1-5, with 9 bases aligning to TRBD1. Germline loops: CDR1 KGHSH, CDR2 LQKENI. Losses at the gene ends were 6 bases for V and 4 bases for J; bases not matched to a gene: 7. This CDR3 is 15 amino acids long. Here the CDR3 reads CASSADRGSNQPQHF. The DNA for the CDR3 is TGTGCCAGCTCCGCCGACAGGGGGTCGAATCAGCCCCAGCATTTT.

The chain links TRBV11-3 to TRBJ2-3; either TRBD1 or TRBD2 may fit D (5 bases each). Deletions cut 2 bases from V and 0 bases from J, with 9 bases between. This CDR3 comprises 15 residues. From germline, CDR1 is SGHNT and CDR2 YENEEA. Written as DNA, the CDR3 is TGTGCCAGCAGCTTATACGAGGGGAGCACAGATACGCAGTATTTT. This sequence encodes CASSLYEGSTDTQYF.